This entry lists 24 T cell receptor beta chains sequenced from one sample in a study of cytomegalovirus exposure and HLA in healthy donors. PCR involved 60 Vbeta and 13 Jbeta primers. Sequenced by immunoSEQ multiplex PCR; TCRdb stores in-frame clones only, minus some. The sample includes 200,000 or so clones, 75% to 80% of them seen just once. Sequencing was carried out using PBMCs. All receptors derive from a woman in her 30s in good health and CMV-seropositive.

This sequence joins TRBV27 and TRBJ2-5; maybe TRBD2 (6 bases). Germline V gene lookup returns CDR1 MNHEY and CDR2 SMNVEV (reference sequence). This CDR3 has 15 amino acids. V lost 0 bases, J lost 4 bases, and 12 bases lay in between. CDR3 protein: CASSLSGLTIETQYF. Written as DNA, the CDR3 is TGTGCCAGCAGTTTATCGGGACTTACAATAGAGACCCAGTACTTC.

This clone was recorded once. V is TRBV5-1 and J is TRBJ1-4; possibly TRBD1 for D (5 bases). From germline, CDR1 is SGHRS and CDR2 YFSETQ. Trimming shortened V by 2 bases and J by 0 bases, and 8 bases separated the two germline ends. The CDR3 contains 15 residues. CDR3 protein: CASSFGGATNEKLFF. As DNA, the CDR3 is TGCGCCAGCAGCTTCGGGGGAGCAACTAATGAAAAACTGTTTTTT.

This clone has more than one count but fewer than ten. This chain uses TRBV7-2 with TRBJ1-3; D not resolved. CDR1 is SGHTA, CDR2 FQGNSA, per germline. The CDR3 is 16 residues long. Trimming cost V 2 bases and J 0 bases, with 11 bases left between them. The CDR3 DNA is TGTGCCAGCAGCTTATCTCCTACCCTCTCTGGAAACACCATATATTTT. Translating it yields CASSLSPTLSGNTIYF.

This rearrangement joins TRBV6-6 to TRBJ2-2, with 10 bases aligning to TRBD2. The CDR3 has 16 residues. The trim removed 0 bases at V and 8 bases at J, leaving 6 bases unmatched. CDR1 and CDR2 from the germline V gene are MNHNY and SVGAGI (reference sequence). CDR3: CASSYSAGGPGGELFF. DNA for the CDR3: TGTGCCAGCAGTTACTCAGCGGGAGGGCCGGGGGGGGAGCTGTTTTTT.

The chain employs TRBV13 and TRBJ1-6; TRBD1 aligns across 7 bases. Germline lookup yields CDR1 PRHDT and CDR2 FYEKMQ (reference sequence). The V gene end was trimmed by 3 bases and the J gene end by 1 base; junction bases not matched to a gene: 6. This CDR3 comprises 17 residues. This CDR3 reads CASSLRQGGSYNSPLHF. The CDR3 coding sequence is TGTGCCAGCAGCTTGCGACAGGGCGGTTCCTATAATTCACCCCTCCACTTT.

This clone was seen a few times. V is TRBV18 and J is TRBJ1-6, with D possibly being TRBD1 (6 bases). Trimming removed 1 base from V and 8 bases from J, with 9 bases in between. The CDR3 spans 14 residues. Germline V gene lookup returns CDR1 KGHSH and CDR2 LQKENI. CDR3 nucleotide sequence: TGTGCCAGCTCACCACAGGACAGAGATTCACCCCTCCACTTT. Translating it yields CASSPQDRDSPLHF.

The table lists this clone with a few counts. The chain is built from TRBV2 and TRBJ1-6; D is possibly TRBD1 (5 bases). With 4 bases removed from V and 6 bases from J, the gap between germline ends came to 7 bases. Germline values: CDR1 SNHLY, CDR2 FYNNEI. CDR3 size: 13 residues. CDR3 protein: CASSAQVNSPLHF. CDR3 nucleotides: TGTGCCAGCAGTGCACAGGTTAATTCACCCCTCCACTTT.

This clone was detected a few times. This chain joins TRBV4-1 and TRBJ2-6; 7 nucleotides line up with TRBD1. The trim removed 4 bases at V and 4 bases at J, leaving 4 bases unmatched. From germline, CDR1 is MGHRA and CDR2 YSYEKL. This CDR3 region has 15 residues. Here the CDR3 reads CASSPTGEGANVLTF. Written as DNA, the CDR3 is TGCGCCAGCAGCCCAACAGGGGAAGGGGCCAACGTCCTGACTTTC.

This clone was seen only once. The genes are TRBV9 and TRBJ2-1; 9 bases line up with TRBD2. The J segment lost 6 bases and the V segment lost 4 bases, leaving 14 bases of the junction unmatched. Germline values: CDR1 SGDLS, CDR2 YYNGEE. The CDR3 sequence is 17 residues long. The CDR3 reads CASSQGLAGENANEQFF. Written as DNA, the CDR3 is TGTGCCAGCAGCCAAGGGTTAGCGGGAGAAAATGCCAATGAGCAGTTCTTC.

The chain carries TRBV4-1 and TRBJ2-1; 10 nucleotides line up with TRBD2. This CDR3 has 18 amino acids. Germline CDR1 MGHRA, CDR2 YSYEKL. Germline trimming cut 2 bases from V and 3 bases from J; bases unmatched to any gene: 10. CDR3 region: CASSQQKAGGFHYNEQFF. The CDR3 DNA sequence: TGCGCCAGCAGCCAACAAAAAGCGGGAGGGTTTCACTACAATGAGCAGTTCTTC.

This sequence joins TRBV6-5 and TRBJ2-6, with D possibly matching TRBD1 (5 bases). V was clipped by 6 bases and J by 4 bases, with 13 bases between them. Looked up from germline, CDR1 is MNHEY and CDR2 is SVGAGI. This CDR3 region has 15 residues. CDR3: CASSRPRTGANVLTF. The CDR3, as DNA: TGTGCCAGCAGCCGCCCCCGGACAGGGGCCAACGTCCTGACTTTC.

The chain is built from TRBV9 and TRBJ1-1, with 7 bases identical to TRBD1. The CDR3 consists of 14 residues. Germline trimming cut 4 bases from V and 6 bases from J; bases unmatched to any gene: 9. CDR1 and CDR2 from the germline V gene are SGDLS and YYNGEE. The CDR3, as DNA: TGTGCCAGCAGCCTTACAGGGGATCTCCCTGAAGCTTTCTTT. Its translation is CASSLTGDLPEAFF.

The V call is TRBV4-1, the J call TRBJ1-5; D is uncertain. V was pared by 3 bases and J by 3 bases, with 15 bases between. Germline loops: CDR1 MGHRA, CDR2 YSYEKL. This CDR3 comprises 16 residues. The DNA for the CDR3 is TGCGCCAGCAGCCAGCAAGCGGCACTTTCCAATCAGCCCCAGCATTTT. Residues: CASSQQAALSNQPQHF.

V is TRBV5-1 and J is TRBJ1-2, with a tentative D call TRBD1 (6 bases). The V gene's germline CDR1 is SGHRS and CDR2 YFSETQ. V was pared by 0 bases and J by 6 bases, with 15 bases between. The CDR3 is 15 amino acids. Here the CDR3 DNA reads TGCGCCAGCAGCTTGGTTGGGACATCGGGCCATGGCTACACCTTC. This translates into CASSLVGTSGHGYTF. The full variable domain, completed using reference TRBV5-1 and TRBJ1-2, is KAGVTQTPRYLIKTRGQQVTLSCSPISGHRSVSWYQQTPGQGLQFLFEYFSETQRNKGNFPGRFSGRQFSNSRSEMNVSTLELGDSALYLCASSLVGTSGHGYTFGSGTRLTVV.

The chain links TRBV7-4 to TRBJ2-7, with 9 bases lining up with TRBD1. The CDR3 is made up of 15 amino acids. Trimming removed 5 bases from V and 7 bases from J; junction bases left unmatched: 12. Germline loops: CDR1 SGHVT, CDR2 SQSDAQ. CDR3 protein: CASSRRWTGESEQYF. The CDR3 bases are TGTGCCAGCAGCCGAAGGTGGACAGGGGAGTCGGAGCAGTACTTC.

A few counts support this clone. In DNA, the CDR3 is TGCAGCGTCGAGACAGGGACAGAGACCCAGTACTTC. Its protein product is CSVETGTETQYF. V usage is TRBV29-1 and J usage is TRBJ2-5; 7 bases are shared with TRBD1. There are 12 residues in the CDR3. Germline V lookup: CDR1 SQVTM, CDR2 ANQGSEA. V dropped 6 bases and J dropped 4; count of bases not matched to a gene: 5.

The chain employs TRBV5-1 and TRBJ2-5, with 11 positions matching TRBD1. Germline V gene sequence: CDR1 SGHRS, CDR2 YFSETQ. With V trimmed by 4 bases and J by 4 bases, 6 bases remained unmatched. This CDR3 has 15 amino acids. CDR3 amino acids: CASSPDRGQGETQYF. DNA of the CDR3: TGCGCCAGCAGCCCGGACAGGGGGCAGGGAGAGACCCAGTACTTC.

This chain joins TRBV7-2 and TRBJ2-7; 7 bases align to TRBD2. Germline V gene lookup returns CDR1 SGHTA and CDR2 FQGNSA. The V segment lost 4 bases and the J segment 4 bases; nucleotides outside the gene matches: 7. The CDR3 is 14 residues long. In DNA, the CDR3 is TGTGCCAGCAGCTGGGGGGGAGCCCCGTACGAGCAGTACTTC. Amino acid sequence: CASSWGGAPYEQYF.

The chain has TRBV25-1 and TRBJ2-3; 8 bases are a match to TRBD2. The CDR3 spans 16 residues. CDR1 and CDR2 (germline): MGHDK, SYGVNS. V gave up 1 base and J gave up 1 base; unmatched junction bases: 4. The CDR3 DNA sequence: TGTGCCAGCAGTGAATTGCGGGGGGTGGGCACAGATACGCAGTATTTT. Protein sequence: CASSELRGVGTDTQYF. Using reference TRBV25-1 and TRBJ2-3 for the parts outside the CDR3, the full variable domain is EADIYQTPRYLVIGTGKKITLECSQTMGHDKMYWYQQDPGMELHLIHYSYGVNSTEKGDLSSESTVSRIRTEHFPLTLESARPSHTSQYLCASSELRGVGTDTQYFGPGTRLTVL.

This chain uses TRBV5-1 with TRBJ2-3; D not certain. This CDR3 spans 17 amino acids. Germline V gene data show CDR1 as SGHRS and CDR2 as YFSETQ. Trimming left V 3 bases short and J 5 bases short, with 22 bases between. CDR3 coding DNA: TGCGCCAGCAGCTCCACTTTGACTCCTCACCTAGGAGATACGCAGTATTTT. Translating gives CASSSTLTPHLGDTQYF.

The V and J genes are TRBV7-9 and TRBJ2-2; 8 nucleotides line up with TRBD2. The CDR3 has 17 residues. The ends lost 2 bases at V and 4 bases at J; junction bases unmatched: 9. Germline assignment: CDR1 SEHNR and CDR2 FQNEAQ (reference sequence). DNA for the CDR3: TGTGCCAGCAGCTTAAGAGGCGGGGGGCCGGTCACCGGGGAGCTGTTTTTT. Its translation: CASSLRGGGPVTGELFF.

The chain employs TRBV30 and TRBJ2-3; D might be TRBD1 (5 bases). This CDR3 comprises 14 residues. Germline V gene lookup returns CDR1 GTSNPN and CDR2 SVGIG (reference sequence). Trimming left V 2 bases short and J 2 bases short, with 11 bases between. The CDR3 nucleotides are TGTGCCTGGAGTCGGACAAGGGTCACAGATACGCAGTATTTT. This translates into CAWSRTRVTDTQYF.

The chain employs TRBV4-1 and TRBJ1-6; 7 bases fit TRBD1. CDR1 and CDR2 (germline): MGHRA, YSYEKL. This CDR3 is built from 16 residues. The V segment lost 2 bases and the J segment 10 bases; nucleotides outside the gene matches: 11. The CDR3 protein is CASSQIGGAERSPLHF. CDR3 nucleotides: TGCGCCAGCAGCCAAATAGGGGGCGCGGAGAGATCACCCCTCCACTTT.

CDR3 sequence: CASSPAGLAASTDTQYF. CDR3 DNA: TGCGCCAGCAGCCCTGCTGGACTAGCGGCAAGCACAGATACGCAGTATTTT. The V and J genes are TRBV5-1 and TRBJ2-3; 10 bases are a match to TRBD2. This CDR3 contains 17 residues. The junction had 8 bases not matched to a gene; V was cut back by 4 bases and J by 0 bases. The germline gives CDR1 SGHRS, CDR2 YFSETQ.